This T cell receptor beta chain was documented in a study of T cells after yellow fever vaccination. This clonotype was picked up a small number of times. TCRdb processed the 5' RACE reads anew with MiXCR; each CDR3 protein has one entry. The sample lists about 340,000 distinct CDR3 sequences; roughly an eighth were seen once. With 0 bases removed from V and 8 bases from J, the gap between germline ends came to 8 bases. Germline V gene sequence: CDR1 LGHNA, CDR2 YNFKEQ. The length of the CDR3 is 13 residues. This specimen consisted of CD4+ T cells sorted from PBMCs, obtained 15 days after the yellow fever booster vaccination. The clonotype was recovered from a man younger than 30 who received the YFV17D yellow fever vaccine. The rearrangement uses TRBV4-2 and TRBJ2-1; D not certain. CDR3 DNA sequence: TGTGCCAGCAGCCAAGATTTGGCATATGAGCAGTTCTTC. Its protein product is CASSQDLAYEQFF.